The 7 T cell receptor beta chains below come from one sample, sequenced in a study of T-cell reconstitution after alpha-beta-depleted transplantation in children. Preparing the TCRbeta library involved the use of unique molecular identifiers. MiXCR, applied by TCRdb to the PCR reads, yields one record per CDR3 protein. The profile shows some 200,000 distinct CDR3 sequences, about 8.7% of them singletons. The sequences come from PBMCs, mostly from graft donor cells, collected 360 days after TCRalphabeta/CD19-depleted stem cell transplant. These receptors came from a male patient aged 2 to 10 who had a stem cell transplant for acute myeloid leukemia, so the T cells may come from the graft donor.

The chain couples TRBV12-3 or TRBV12-4 to TRBJ1-4, with D maybe TRBD1 (6 bases). Trimming cost V 3 bases and J 4 bases, with 9 bases left between them. There are 14 residues in the CDR3. CDR3 protein: CASSLGTNNEKLFF. The DNA for the CDR3 is TGTGCCAGCAGTTTGGGGACAAATAATGAAAAACTGTTTTTT.

This clonotype was seen ten or more times. This chain links TRBV3-1 with TRBJ2-7; no firm D call. With 1 base removed from V and 7 bases from J, the gap between germline ends came to 8 bases. The CDR3 is 12 residues long. In germline, CDR1 is LGHDT, CDR2 YNNKEL (reference sequence). The CDR3: CASSQGSREQYV. The CDR3 DNA is TGTGCCAGCAGCCAAGGGTCGAGGGAGCAGTACGTC.

The chain carries TRBV12-3 or TRBV12-4 and TRBJ2-3; TRBD1 aligns across 8 bases. CDR3 length: 14 residues. The V gene end was trimmed by 5 bases and the J gene end by 5 bases; junction bases not matched to a gene: 6. The CDR3 here is CASSPRTGLDTQYF. For the CDR3, the DNA is TGTGCCAGCAGTCCGAGGACAGGGTTAGATACGCAGTATTTT.

In its sample, this clonotype was seen many times. The V and J genes are TRBV4-1 and TRBJ2-1; the match to TRBD2 covers 7 bases. CDR3 length equals 15 residues. Germline lookup yields CDR1 MGHRA and CDR2 YSYEKL. Unmatched junction bases numbered 9, after V lost 7 bases and J lost 3 bases. CDR3 region: CASNPGLEFYNEQFF. CDR3 sequence (DNA): TGCGCCAGCAACCCTGGACTAGAATTCTACAATGAGCAGTTCTTC.

The sample holds a few counts of this clonotype. The chain joins TRBV29-1 to TRBJ2-7; 8 bases map to TRBD2. The junction had 12 bases not matched to a gene; V was cut back by 3 bases and J by 5 bases. The CDR3 runs 15 residues. Germline loops: CDR1 SQVTM, CDR2 ANQGSEA. The CDR3 here is CSVEGSGSISHEQYF. The CDR3 bases are TGCAGCGTTGAGGGGAGCGGGAGTATCAGCCACGAGCAGTACTTC.

The chain is built from TRBV12-3 or TRBV12-4 and TRBJ2-3; TRBD2 might be the D (5 bases). Trimming cost V 6 bases and J 0 bases, with 10 bases left between them. The CDR3 has 14 amino acids. Written as DNA, the CDR3 is TGTGCCAGCAGATTACCGGGGAGCACAGATACGCAGTATTTT. Translating gives CASRLPGSTDTQYF.

The V call is TRBV2, the J call TRBJ2-1; the D call may be TRBD1 or TRBD2 (5 bases each). Between the trimmed V and J ends, which lost 3 bases and 7 bases, there was a span of 13 bases. Germline CDR1 and CDR2: SNHLY and FYNNEI. The CDR3 extends over 14 amino acids. CDR3 sequence reads: CASSEVGELNEQFF. For the CDR3, the DNA is TGTGCCAGCAGTGAGGTGGGGGAACTTAATGAGCAGTTCTTC.